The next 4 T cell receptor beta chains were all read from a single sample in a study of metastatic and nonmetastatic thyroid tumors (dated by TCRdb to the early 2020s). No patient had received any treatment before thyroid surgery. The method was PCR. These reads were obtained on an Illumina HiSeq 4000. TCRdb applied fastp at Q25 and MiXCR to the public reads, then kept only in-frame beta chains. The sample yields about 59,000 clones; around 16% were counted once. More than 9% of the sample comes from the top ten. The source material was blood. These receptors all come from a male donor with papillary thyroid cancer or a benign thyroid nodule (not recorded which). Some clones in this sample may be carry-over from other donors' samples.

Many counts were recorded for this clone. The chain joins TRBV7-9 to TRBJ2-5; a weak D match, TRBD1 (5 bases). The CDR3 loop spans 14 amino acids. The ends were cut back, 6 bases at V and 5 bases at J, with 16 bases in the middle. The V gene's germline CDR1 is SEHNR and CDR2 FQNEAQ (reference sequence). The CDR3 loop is CASRGQGTFETQYF. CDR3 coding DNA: TGTGCCAGCAGGGGCCAGGGAACCTTTGAGACCCAGTACTTC.

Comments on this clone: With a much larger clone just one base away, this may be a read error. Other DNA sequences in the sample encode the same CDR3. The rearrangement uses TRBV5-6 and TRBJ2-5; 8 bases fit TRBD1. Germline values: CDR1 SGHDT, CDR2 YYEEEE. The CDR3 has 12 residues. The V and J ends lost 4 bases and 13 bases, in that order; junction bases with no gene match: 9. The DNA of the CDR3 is TGTGCCAGCAGCGCCGGGACAGGTGGGCCGTACTTC. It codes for CASSAGTGGPYF. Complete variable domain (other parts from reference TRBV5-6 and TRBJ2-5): DAGVTQSPTHLIKTRGQQVTLRCSPKSGHDTVSWYQQALGQGPQFIFQYYEEEERQRGNFPDRFSGHQFPNYSSELNVNALLLGDSALYLCASSAGTGGPYFGPGTRLLVL.

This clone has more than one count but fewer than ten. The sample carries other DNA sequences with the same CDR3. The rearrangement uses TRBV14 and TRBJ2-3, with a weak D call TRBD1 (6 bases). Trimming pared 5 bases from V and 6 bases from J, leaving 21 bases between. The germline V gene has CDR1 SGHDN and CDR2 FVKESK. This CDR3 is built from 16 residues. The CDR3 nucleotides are TGTGCCAGCAGCGCAGGGGATTCTGGTAGATTGGATACGCAGTATTTT. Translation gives CASSAGDSGRLDTQYF.

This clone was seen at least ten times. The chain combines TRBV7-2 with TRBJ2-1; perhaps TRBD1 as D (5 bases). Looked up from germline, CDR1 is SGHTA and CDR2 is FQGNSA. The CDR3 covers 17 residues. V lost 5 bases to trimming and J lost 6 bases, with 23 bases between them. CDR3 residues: CASSLYFSPRTGNEQFF. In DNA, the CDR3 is TGTGCCAGCAGCCTATACTTTAGCCCGCGCACAGGCAATGAGCAGTTCTTC.